This T cell receptor (beta chain) was sequenced during a study of shared clonotypes between healthy human individuals (dated by TCRdb to about 2020). The study in broad terms: The cohort included a few men and a couple of women between 18 and 49 years of age. For each donor, CD4 naive and CD4 memory were each given three plates, CD8 naive was given two plates, and CD8 memory was given one plate. To estimate repertoire size and how much clonotype sharing occurs between individuals, the study deeply sequenced the blood TCR repertoires of five healthy adults. Libraries were prepared and TCR repertoires were sequenced by different laboratories using diverse techniques, in order to increase sequencing depth and limit assay-specific biases. Leukapheresis yielded between about 0.9 and 10 billion PBMCs per donor. Summary of the overall study and its limitations: Estimated clonotype richness was generally larger for naive than for memory subsets. Based on pairwise subsampling, the degree of clonotype sharing among donors was expected to be affected by sequencing depth. About 5% of naive CD4, 3.5% of naive CD8, 2.3% of memory CD4, and around 0.4% of memory CD8 clonotypes were shared across several donors. Sampling was restricted to blood, and TCR repertoires in tissue are likely to differ from TCR repertoires in blood. The genetic and exposure-history diversity represented was limited by the small number of donors. Incomplete sequencing was indicated by rarefaction of sorted-subset datasets, despite the large sequencing depth. Compared with non-shared clonotypes, clonotypes shared by all four sorted-subset donors had higher generation probabilities.

Using the deep immunoSEQ assay, TCR CDR3 regions were amplified from genomic DNA by multiplex PCR. Extracted genomic DNA from each cell subset was distributed evenly across all wells of several immunoSEQ 96-well plates, and each plate was treated as a replicate. For sorted subsets, each replicate PCR was loaded with around 200 ng genomic DNA, equivalent to roughly 30,000 T cell genomes. The purified libraries were quantified using a Qubit 3.0 fluorometer, sized with a Bioanalyzer 2100, and then quantified again using the KAPA Library Quantification kit. Each immunoSEQ 96-well plate was sequenced on its own single-read 150-cycle Illumina NextSeq 550 flow cell. The authors processed their data as follows. The immunoSEQ output contained only junctional sequences without quality scores, so filtering could not match that applied to full-length reads. To assign V/J genes and CDR3, sequences were annotated against IMGT germline references using PyIR, a Python wrapper for IgBLAST v1.9. Reads were filtered out if the reads had weak V/J assignments (E-value above 1e-6), no CDR3, stop codons, out-of-frame junctions, or ambiguous translated residues. V3J clonotypes were defined as sequences sharing an identical inferred V gene, J gene, and CDR3 amino acid sequence. The percentage overlap between two repertoires was calculated by dividing the number of shared unique clonotypes by the size of the smaller repertoire. Richness of each repertoire was evaluated using RTK rarefaction, the Chao1 estimator, and Recon v2.1 estimates of unobserved clonotypes. Generation probabilities for all TCRbeta clonotypes obtained by the gDNA method from a few donors were computed using OLGA. Held by TCRdb, this immuneACCESS table contains in-frame sequences only and omits some clones. Under half of the omission traces to an unresolved V gene where checked; the cause of the rest is unknown. That table gives V, J and clone size, and the DNA gave D and trimming. Here the sample has roughly 810,000 clones; 96% occur a single time. The ten largest make up about 0.21% of the sample.

CDR1 and CDR2 are read off the germline V gene as MNHEY and SVGAGI. V and J are truncated by 5 bases and 9 bases respectively, leaving an intervening sequence of 11 bases. The CDR3 spans 12 residues, from the cysteine through the phenylalanine. Only the CDR3 DNA is retained, 36 bases long and in frame from the first base. Worth noting for this clone: Its specific antigen is unknown. No base quality information exists; no much larger clone differs at one position.

CD8 naive samples were obtained by positive selection for CCR7 among CD45RO-negative cells, yielding a CD45RA+CCR7+ population from which TemRA cells were excluded. Donors were healthy HIV-negative adults with no recently reported acute infections or vaccinations. All donors were Caucasian adults living in Nashville, Tennessee, USA. Blood was collected by leukapheresis, and PBMCs were isolated by Ficoll-Histopaque density gradient centrifugation and then cryopreserved in liquid nitrogen vapor phase. Purity and quantity of every magnetically sorted T cell population were checked by analytical flow cytometry. Each sorted fraction had its genomic DNA isolated and then quantified by UV absorbance on a Nanodrop 2000c.

This clonotype was sampled from a man aged 30 to 45 in good health. The rearrangement combines TRBV6-5 with TRBJ2-4; there is no confident call for the D gene. What was sequenced was naive CD8+ T cells sorted from blood. Per the publication, the cell subset or site label means: CD45RA+CCR7+. The sequenced DNA is TGTGCCAGCAGTATGGGCCCAAGCATTCAGTACTTC. Translation gives CASSMGPSIQYF.